Described below is a single T cell receptor beta chain sequence and its context. This entry is derived from a study of blood T cell repertoires in COVID-19. Across the whole study: Sites in the United States, Italy and Spain provided acute and convalescent COVID-19 samples.

This CDR3 contains 16 residues. Assay used: immunoSEQ multiplex PCR; TCRdb lists only in-frame clones, some missing. The sample holds tens of thousands of clones, around 89% seen once. Sequencing was done on a sample of peripheral blood. The V gene is TRBV21-1, the J gene TRBJ1-1; the table gives TRBD1 as D, unverified against the DNA. TRBV21-1 is a documented pseudogene. The clonotype originates from a man over 45 with acute or convalescent COVID-19. The CDR3 DNA reads as TGTGCCAGCAGCAAAGAAGGAGACAGGGGGGATACTGAAGCTTTCTTT. Protein product: CASSKEGDRGDTEAFF.